These 16 T cell receptor beta chains share one sample of origin, sequenced in a study of T-cell reconstitution after alpha-beta-depleted transplantation in children. Using unique molecular identifiers, the investigators prepared the TCRbeta library. TCRdb re-analysed the PCR reads in MiXCR, keeping a single row per CDR3 protein. The table includes 230,000 or so distinct CDR3 sequences, over 9.5% detected once. The material was PBMCs from the stem cell graft donor, obtained from the stem cell graft. The source of these receptors is a human donor who donated a stem cell graft to a child with SCID.

This clonotype appeared many times. The J gene is TRBJ1-1, the V gene TRBV13; D perhaps matches TRBD1 (5 bases). Germline CDR1 and CDR2: PRHDT and FYEKMQ (reference sequence). The CDR3 has 16 amino acids. V was shortened by 5 bases and J by 8 bases, with 24 bases between the two germline ends. The CDR3 region is CASSAQWSTPGREAFF. The CDR3 nucleotides read TGTGCCAGCAGCGCACAGTGGAGTACCCCAGGGCGGGAAGCTTTCTTT.

This clonotype was seen ten or more times. The genes are TRBV20-1 and TRBJ2-3; 9 bases map to TRBD2. The CDR3 totals 18 residues. After removal of 5 bases from V and 0 bases from J, the junction contained 15 bases not matched to a gene. Germline V lookup: CDR1 DFQATT, CDR2 SNEGSKA (reference sequence). CDR3 loop: CSASRGAGGPLSTDTQYF. CDR3 in DNA: TGCAGTGCTTCCCGGGGAGCGGGGGGCCCTTTGAGCACAGATACGCAGTATTTT.

This clonotype has ten or more counts. The rearrangement links TRBV5-5 to TRBJ2-3; TRBD1 agrees at 7 bases. Germline CDR1 reads SGHKS; CDR2 reads YYEKEE (reference sequence). The V segment lost 3 bases and the J segment 4 bases; nucleotides outside the gene matches: 5. The CDR3 extends over 14 amino acids. The CDR3 DNA follows: TGTGCCAGCAGCTCTGGACAGGCTGCAGATACGCAGTATTTT. Translated: CASSSGQAADTQYF.

This clonotype was recorded at least ten times. The V and J genes are TRBV5-1 and TRBJ1-1; 10 positions agree with TRBD1. Germline CDR1 is SGHRS and CDR2 is YFSETQ. The CDR3 sequence is 18 residues long. J gave up 5 bases and V 2 bases, and 15 bases lay outside the gene matches. CDR3 sequence: CASSFVAGQGLGATEAFF. The DNA for the CDR3 is TGCGCCAGCAGCTTTGTAGCGGGACAGGGGCTGGGGGCGACTGAAGCTTTCTTT.

This clonotype was detected many times. The CDR3 DNA reads TGTGCCAGCAGCTTAGTCCCCCAGGGAGCCTTGAACACTGAAGCTTTCTTT. Encoded protein: CASSLVPQGALNTEAFF. The gene calls are TRBV7-2 and TRBJ1-1; the D gene is possibly TRBD1 (5 bases). The CDR3 totals 17 residues. The germline V and J ends were trimmed by 1 base and 0 bases, with 15 bases remaining between them. Germline V gene data show CDR1 as SGHTA and CDR2 as FQGNSA. Combining the CDR3 with reference TRBV7-2 and TRBJ1-1 gives the whole variable domain GAGVSQSPSNKVTEKGKDVELRCDPISGHTALYWYRQSLGQGLEFLIYFQGNSAPDKSGLPSDRFSAERTGGSVSTLTIQRTQQEDSAVYLCASSLVPQGALNTEAFFGQGTRLTVV.

As concerns this clonotype: Being one base from a much bigger clone, this may be a read error. This chain connects TRBV20-1 to TRBJ2-1; possibly TRBD1 for D (6 bases). The CDR3 runs 14 residues. Germline CDR1 reads DFQATT; CDR2 reads SNEGSKA (reference sequence). This CDR3 is CSARRGGGGNEQSF. For the CDR3, the DNA is TGCAGTGCTAGACGAGGGGGTGGGGGCAATGAGCAGTCCTTC.

This clonotype was seen repeatedly, ten times or more. The chain is built from TRBV29-1 and TRBJ1-1, with D unresolved. The V and J ends lost 4 bases and 0 bases respectively, with 15 bases between them. Germline V gene lookup returns CDR1 SQVTM and CDR2 ANQGSEA. The CDR3 contains 15 residues. The CDR3 is CSVVPRTVMNTEAFF. DNA of the CDR3: TGCAGCGTTGTCCCCCGGACGGTAATGAACACTGAAGCTTTCTTT.

This clonotype occurred many times. This chain uses TRBV28 with TRBJ2-4; D ambiguous. The CDR3 spans 16 residues. Trimming took 7 bases from V and 0 from J, leaving 16 bases between them. Germline CDR1 is MDHEN and CDR2 is SYDVKM. CDR3 loop: CASTMGRALAKNIQYF. In DNA, the CDR3 is TGTGCCAGCACCATGGGTCGAGCCTTAGCCAAAAACATTCAGTACTTC.

This clonotype was recorded many times. The V call is TRBV7-3, the J call TRBJ2-7, with TRBD2 matching over 7 bases. The CDR3 spans 15 residues. The trim removed 1 base at V and 2 bases at J, leaving 5 bases unmatched. Germline V lookup: CDR1 SGHTA, CDR2 FQGTGA. CDR3 sequence (DNA): TGTGCCAGCAGCTTAAGGGGGGGGTTTCCCTACGAGCAGTACTTC. As protein: CASSLRGGFPYEQYF. The variable domain in full, completed from reference TRBV7-3 and TRBJ2-7, reads GAGVSQTPSNKVTEKGKYVELRCDPISGHTALYWYRQSLGQGPEFLIYFQGTGAADDSGLPNDRFFAVRPEGSVSTLKIQRTERGDSAVYLCASSLRGGFPYEQYFGPGTRLTVT.

This clonotype was seen many times. CDR3: CASSHIRGASYNEQFF. The CDR3 DNA follows: TGCGCCAGCAGCCATATCAGGGGGGCGTCCTACAATGAGCAGTTCTTC. This chain links TRBV4-1 with TRBJ2-1, with TRBD1 as a possible D gene (7 bases). Germline V gene lookup returns CDR1 MGHRA and CDR2 YSYEKL. Trimming pared 3 bases from V and 1 base from J, leaving 13 bases between. The CDR3 contains 16 residues.

Ten or more counts support this clonotype. The chain couples TRBV5-6 to TRBJ1-4; D call uncertain. The CDR3 spans 14 residues. V was shortened by 2 bases and J by 0 bases, with 5 bases between the two germline ends. The V gene's germline CDR1 is SGHDT and CDR2 YYEEEE. Written as DNA, the CDR3 is TGTGCCAGCAGCTTCGGCCCAACTAATGAAAAACTGTTTTTT. Protein: CASSFGPTNEKLFF.

This clonotype appeared many times. The genes are TRBV11-1 and TRBJ2-5, with TRBD2 identical over 7 bases. V shed 3 bases, J shed 1 base, and the junction held 14 bases outside the gene matches. The CDR3 is made up of 18 amino acids. Germline V gives CDR1 SGHAT, CDR2 FQDESV (reference sequence). The CDR3 DNA follows: TGTGCCAGCAGCTTTACATCGCGGCGGGGGTATACCCAAGAGACCCAGTACTTC. Its protein is CASSFTSRRGYTQETQYF.

This clonotype was observed many times. The rearrangement uses TRBV20-1 and TRBJ2-3; D gene uncertain. The germline V and J ends were trimmed by 4 bases and 2 bases, with 4 bases remaining between them. The CDR3 is 11 residues long. Germline V gives CDR1 DFQATT, CDR2 SNEGSKA (reference sequence). The CDR3: CSATYTDTQYF. The CDR3 DNA is TGCAGTGCTACCTACACAGATACGCAGTATTTT.

This clonotype was seen repeatedly, ten times or more. The chain combines TRBV7-2 with TRBJ1-6; D not certain. Germline V gene data show CDR1 as SGHTA and CDR2 as FQGNSA. The V end was cut by 4 bases, the J end by 2 bases, with 9 bases between. CDR3 length: 15 residues. The CDR3 sequence is CASSSGGAYNSPLHF. The CDR3 DNA reads TGTGCCAGCAGCTCAGGCGGGGCCTATAATTCACCCCTCCACTTT.

The sample holds many counts of this clonotype. The rearrangement links TRBV7-9 to TRBJ2-7; no clear D. The CDR3 sequence is 14 residues long. V was cut by 5 bases and J by 5 bases, with 16 bases left in between. Germline CDR1 is SEHNR and CDR2 is FQNEAQ (reference sequence). The CDR3 nucleotides read TGTGCCAGCAGCCCGGACGGAGACGTGAACGAGCAGTACTTC. It is translated as CASSPDGDVNEQYF.

This clonotype was counted many times. The chain couples TRBV14 to TRBJ2-2; D not certain. This CDR3 has 13 amino acids. Germline V gives CDR1 SGHDN, CDR2 FVKESK. Deletions cut 0 bases from V and 9 bases from J, with 8 bases between. The CDR3 bases are TGTGCCAGCAGCCAAGAAATAGGCAGGGAGCTGTTTTTT. Its translation: CASSQEIGRELFF. The variable domain in full, completed from reference TRBV14 and TRBJ2-2, reads EAGVTQFPSHSVIEKGQTVTLRCDPISGHDNLYWYRRVMGKEIKFLLHFVKESKQDESGMPNNRFLAERTGGTYSTLKVQPAELEDSGVYFCASSQEIGRELFFGEGSRLTVL.